This T cell receptor (beta chain) was sequenced in a study of cytomegalovirus exposure and HLA in healthy donors. Germline V gene lookup returns CDR1 SGHDT and CDR2 YYEEEE. Trimming shortened V by 5 bases and J by 8 bases, and 16 bases separated the two germline ends. CDR3 length equals 13 residues. TCRdb keeps only in-frame clones here, not all; method: immunoSEQ multiplex PCR. The repertoire holds around 61,000 clones, with about 92% as singletons. The chain uses TRBV5-6 and TRBJ1-1, with D perhaps TRBD1 (6 bases). The sample comprised PBMCs. This clonotype originated in a man aged 18-30 years in good health and CMV-seropositive. For the CDR3, the DNA is TGTGCCAGCAGAGTAAACCGGGACATCGAAGCTTTCTTT. Translated, it gives CASRVNRDIEAFF.